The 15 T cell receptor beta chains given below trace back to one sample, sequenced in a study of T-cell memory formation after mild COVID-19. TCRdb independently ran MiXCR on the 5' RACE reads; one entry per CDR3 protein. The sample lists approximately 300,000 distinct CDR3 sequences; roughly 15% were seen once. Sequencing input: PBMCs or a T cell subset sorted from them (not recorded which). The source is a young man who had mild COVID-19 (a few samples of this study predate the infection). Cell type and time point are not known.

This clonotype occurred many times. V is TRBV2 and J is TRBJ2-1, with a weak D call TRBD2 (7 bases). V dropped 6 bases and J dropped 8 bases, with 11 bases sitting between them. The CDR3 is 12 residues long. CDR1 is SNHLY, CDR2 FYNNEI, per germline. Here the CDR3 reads CASRRGGDEQFF. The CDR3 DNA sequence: TGTGCCAGCAGGAGGGGGGGGGATGAGCAGTTCTTC.

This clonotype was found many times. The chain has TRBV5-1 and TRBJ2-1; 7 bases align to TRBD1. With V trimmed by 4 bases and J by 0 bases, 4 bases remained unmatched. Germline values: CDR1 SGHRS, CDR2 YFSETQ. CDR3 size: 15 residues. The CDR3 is CASSRGQSSYNEQFF. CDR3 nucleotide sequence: TGCGCCAGCAGCCGGGGACAGAGCTCCTACAATGAGCAGTTCTTC.

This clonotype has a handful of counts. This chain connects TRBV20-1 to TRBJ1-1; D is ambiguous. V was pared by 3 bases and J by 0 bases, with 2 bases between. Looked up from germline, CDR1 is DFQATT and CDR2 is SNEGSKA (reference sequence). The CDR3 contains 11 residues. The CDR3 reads CSASLNTEAFF. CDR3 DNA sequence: TGCAGTGCTAGCCTGAACACTGAAGCTTTCTTT.

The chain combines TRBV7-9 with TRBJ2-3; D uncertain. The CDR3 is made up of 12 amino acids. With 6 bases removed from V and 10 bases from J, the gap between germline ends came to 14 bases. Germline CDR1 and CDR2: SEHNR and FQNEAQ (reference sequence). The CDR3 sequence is CASRFRYSPQYF. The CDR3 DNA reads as TGTGCCAGCAGGTTTCGTTACTCCCCGCAGTATTTT.

The CDR3 nucleotides read TGCGCCAGCGGCGGGGCGGGGCAAGAGACCCAGTACTTC. It encodes CASGGAGQETQYF. This chain links TRBV5-1 with TRBJ2-5, with a weak D call TRBD2 (6 bases). Between the trimmed V and J ends, which lost 7 bases and 2 bases, there was a span of 12 bases. From germline, CDR1 is SGHRS and CDR2 YFSETQ. This CDR3 comprises 13 residues.

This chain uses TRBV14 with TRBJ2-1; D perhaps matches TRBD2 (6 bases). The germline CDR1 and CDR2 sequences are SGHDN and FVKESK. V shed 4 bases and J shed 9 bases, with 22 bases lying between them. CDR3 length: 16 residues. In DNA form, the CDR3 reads TGTGCCAGCAGCCCCCTGGCAGGGAGGTTGTCTGGTGAGCAGTTCTTC. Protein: CASSPLAGRLSGEQFF.

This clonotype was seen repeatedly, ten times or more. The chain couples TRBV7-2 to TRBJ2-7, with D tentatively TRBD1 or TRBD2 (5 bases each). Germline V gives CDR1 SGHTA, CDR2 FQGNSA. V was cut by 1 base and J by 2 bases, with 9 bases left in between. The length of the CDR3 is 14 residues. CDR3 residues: CASSLGPGPYEQYV. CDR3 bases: TGTGCCAGCAGCTTAGGTCCGGGGCCCTACGAGCAGTACGTC.

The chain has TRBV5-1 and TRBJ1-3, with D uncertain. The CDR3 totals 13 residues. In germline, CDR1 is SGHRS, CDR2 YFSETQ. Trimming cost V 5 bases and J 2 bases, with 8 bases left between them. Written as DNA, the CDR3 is TGCGCCAGCAGTCCCGATCCTGGAAACACCATATATTTT. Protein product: CASSPDPGNTIYF.

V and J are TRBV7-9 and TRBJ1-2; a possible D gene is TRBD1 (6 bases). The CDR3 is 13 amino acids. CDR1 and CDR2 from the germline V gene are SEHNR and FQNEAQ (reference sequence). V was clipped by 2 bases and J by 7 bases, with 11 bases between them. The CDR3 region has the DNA TGTGCCAGCAGCTTAAGGGGGGGCCGTGGCTACACCTTC. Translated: CASSLRGGRGYTF.

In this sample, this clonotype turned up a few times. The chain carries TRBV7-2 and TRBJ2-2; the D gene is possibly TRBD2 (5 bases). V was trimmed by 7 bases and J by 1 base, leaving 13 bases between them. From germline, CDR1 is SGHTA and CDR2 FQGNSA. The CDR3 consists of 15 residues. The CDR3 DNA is TGTGCCAGCACCCCCCTCCGGGGGAACACCGGGGAGCTGTTTTTT. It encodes CASTPLRGNTGELFF.

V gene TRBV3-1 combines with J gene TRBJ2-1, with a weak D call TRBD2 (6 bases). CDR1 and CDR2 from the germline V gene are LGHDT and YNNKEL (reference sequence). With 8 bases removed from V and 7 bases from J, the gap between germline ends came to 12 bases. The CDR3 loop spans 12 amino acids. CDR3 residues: CASFSAGNEQFF. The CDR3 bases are TGTGCCAGCTTCTCGGCGGGAAATGAGCAGTTCTTC.

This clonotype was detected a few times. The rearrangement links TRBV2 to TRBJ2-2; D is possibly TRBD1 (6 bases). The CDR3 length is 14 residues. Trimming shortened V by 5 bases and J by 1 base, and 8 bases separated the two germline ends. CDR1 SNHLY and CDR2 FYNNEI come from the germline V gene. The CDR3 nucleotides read TGTGCCAGCAGTCGGACAGAGAACACCGGGGAGCTGTTTTTT. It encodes CASSRTENTGELFF.

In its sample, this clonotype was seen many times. CDR3 amino acids: CASRGQGNTEAFF. For the CDR3, the DNA is TGTGCCAGCAGGGGACAGGGGAACACTGAAGCTTTCTTT. V gene TRBV4-2 combines with J gene TRBJ1-1, with 9 bases matching TRBD1. With V trimmed by 6 bases and J by 1 base, 0 bases remained unmatched. The CDR3 consists of 13 residues. The V gene's germline CDR1 is LGHNA and CDR2 YNFKEQ.

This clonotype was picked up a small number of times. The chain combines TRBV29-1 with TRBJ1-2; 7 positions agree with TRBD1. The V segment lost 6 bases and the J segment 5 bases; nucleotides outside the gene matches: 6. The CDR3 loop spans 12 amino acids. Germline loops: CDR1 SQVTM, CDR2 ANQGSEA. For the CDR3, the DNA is TGCAGCGTGACAGGGTTACGGTATGGCTACACCTTC. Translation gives CSVTGLRYGYTF.

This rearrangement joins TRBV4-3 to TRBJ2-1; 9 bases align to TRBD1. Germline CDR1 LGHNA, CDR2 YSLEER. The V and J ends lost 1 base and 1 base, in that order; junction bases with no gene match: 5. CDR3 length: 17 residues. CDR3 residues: CASSQALGTGSYNEQFF. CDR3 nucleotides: TGCGCCAGCAGCCAAGCCCTGGGGACAGGGTCCTACAATGAGCAGTTCTTC.